The clone carrying this T cell receptor beta chain has just one count. Its antigen is undetermined. Noted time point: week 5, during vaccination. Topical imiquimod accompanied each vaccine dose, which consisted of 300 ug of mutant IDH1 20-mer peptide. This sample was taken from a study of a mutant IDH1 vaccine in newly diagnosed glioma. Across the study: Patients got radiotherapy, temozolomide, or both beforehand, and most got both.

Germline CDR1 reads MNHNS; CDR2 reads SASEGT. V lost 3 bases to trimming and J lost 7 bases; unmatched junction nucleotides: 10. This CDR3 has 15 amino acids. TCRdb's copy holds only in-frame clones and misses some; the assay was immunoSEQ multiplex PCR. The sample lists fewer than 40,000 clones, more than 75% occurring once. The J gene is TRBJ1-2, the V gene TRBV6-1; TRBD1 matches 8 bases. The TCR originated in a man aged 35 to 55 with glioma. Sequenced material: PBMCs, taken from a glioma patient whose treatment included an IDH1 peptide vaccine. The CDR3 here is CASSEQGTGAIGYTF. CDR3 bases: TGTGCCAGCAGTGAGCAAGGGACAGGCGCTATTGGCTACACCTTC.